Sequencing of this T cell receptor beta chain was carried out in a study of T-cell reconstitution after alpha-beta-depleted transplantation in children. This CDR3 comprises 13 residues. The germline V gene has CDR1 DFQATT and CDR2 SNEGSKA (reference sequence). The V gene end was trimmed by 6 bases and the J gene end by 12 bases; junction bases not matched to a gene: 7. This sample's TCRbeta library carried unique molecular identifier barcodes. Using its own MiXCR run on the PCR reads, TCRdb lists one record per CDR3 protein. Here the sample spans a few hundred thousand distinct CDR3 sequences, less than 15% being singletons.

The sequences come from PBMCs, collected from the stem cell graft. The chain links TRBV20-1 to TRBJ2-1; 14 positions agree with TRBD2. This TCR was sampled from a human donor who donated a stem cell graft to a child with Fanconi anemia. The CDR3 spells CSAQGLAGGSQFF. The DNA of the CDR3 is TGCAGTGCCCAAGGACTAGCGGGGGGTTCGCAGTTCTTC.